This record looks at one T cell receptor (beta chain) sequence and its context. Its antigen is not identified. V was shortened by 7 bases and J by 1 base, with 14 bases between the two germline ends. CDR1 and CDR2 (germline): LNHDA, SQIVND (reference sequence). The CDR3 totals 15 residues. The data were taken from a study of cytomegalovirus exposure and HLA in healthy donors. The study, taken as a whole, reports: In a later analysis, productive TCRs from donors in an Asian-associated ancestry cluster reportedly carried fewer N-insertions than the cohort mean. Solely CMV serostatus was available to characterize immune exposure.

The PCR ran on 60 Vbeta and 13 Jbeta primers. Sequencing used immunoSEQ multiplex PCR; TCRdb keeps in-frame clones, though not all of them. This sample's table reports about 54,000 clones. The clonotype comes from a woman between 35 and 50 years old in good health and CMV-seronegative. The chain couples TRBV19 to TRBJ1-5, with a possible D match to TRBD1 (5 bases). Sequencing input: PBMCs. Here the CDR3 DNA reads TGTGCCAGTACGAAACAGGTTAGGAGCAATCAGCCCCAGCATTTT. Amino acid sequence: CASTKQVRSNQPQHF.